This TCR beta chain was captured by sequencing in a study of blood T cell repertoires in COVID-19. Profiled with immunoSEQ multiplex PCR; TCRdb holds only in-frame clones, not every one. Among under 150,000 clones listed, 85% were seen once. The sequence came from an elderly man with acute or convalescent COVID-19. Sequences were obtained from peripheral blood.

Written as DNA, the CDR3 is TGTGCCAGCTCATCCAATTTGGACAGAGTTTATGGCTACACCTTC. Its protein is CASSSNLDRVYGYTF. The chain couples TRBV18 to TRBJ1-2, with D tentatively TRBD1 (6 bases). The CDR3 totals 15 residues. CDR1 is KGHSH, CDR2 LQKENI, per germline. The ends were cut back, 5 bases at V and 5 bases at J, with 18 bases in the middle. The complete variable domain, with remaining parts taken from reference TRBV18 and TRBJ1-2, reads NAGVMQNPRHLVRRRGQEARLRCSPMKGHSHVYWYRQLPEEGLKFMVYLQKENIIDESGMPKERFSAEFPKEGPSILRIQQVVRGDSAAYFCASSSNLDRVYGYTFGSGTRLTVV.